Listed below are T cell receptor beta chains from one sample, sequenced in a study of CD8+ T cells in alopecia areata. The table came from immunoSEQ multiplex PCR; TCRdb's copy has only in-frame clones and leaves some out. The sample gives over 150,000 clones, around half of which show up once; 9.5% to 14% is in the top ten. Sequenced here: CD8+ T cells sorted from blood, sampled at week 24, from a patient treated with tofacitinib. Receptors were obtained from a human donor with alopecia areata. CDR3s include the opening cysteine and the closing phenylalanine or tryptophan. The D gene is left open where the match is weak. Expanded clones get a size class; other rows say once, few or many, or leave the size out.

V: TRBV29-1; D: NA; size: NA; J: TRBJ2-2; DNA: TGCAGCGTGTATCAGGGTTCCACCGGGGAGCTGTTTTTT; CDR3: CSVYQGSTGELFF
V: TRBV6-5; D: TRBD1; size: NA; J: TRBJ1-1; DNA: TGTGCCAGCAGTTACTCCACAGGGGGACGCACTGAAGCTTTCTTT; CDR3: CASSYSTGGRTEAFF
V: TRBV9; D: NA; size: NA; J: TRBJ1-1; DNA: TGTGCCAGCAGCCCACAGGGTTCCACTGAAGCTTTCTTT; CDR3: CASSPQGSTEAFF
V: TRBV5-1; D: NA; size: NA; J: TRBJ1-2; DNA: TGCGCCAGTGGGGAGGGCCACCCAGAGGACTATGGCTACACCTTC; CDR3: CASGEGHPEDYGYTF
V: TRBV19; D: TRBD2; size: few; J: TRBJ2-1; DNA: TGTGCCAGTAGTGAGCTAGCGGGGTTATACAATGAGCAGTTCTTC; CDR3: CASSELAGLYNEQFF
V: TRBV4-3; D: NA; size: NA; J: TRBJ1-1; DNA: TGCGCCAGCAGCCAAGATTTGAGGAACACTGAAGCTTTCTTT; CDR3: CASSQDLRNTEAFF
V: TRBV5-5; D: NA; size: few; J: TRBJ1-5; DNA: TGTGCCAGCAGCTTGGAAGGGGATCGGCAGCCCCAGCATTTT; CDR3: CASSLEGDRQPQHF
V: TRBV29-1; D: TRBD1; size: few; J: TRBJ2-7; DNA: TGCAGCATACACGTGGGACAGGGGGACACGTACGAGCAGTACTTC; CDR3: CSIHVGQGDTYEQYF
V: TRBV29-1; D: NA; size: NA; J: TRBJ1-2; DNA: TGCAGCGCCCGAAGGTCGGACGGAAACTATGGCTACACCTTC; CDR3: CSARRSDGNYGYTF
V: TRBV28; D: NA; size: NA; J: TRBJ1-2; DNA: TGTGCCAGCAGTCCAACCCGCCTAGACAGGCCGTCTAACTATGGCTACACCTTC; CDR3: CASSPTRLDRPSNYGYTF
V: TRBV27; D: NA; size: NA; J: TRBJ2-5; DNA: TGTGCCAGCAGTCCCCGCTTTGGGGGGGAGACCCAGTACTTC; CDR3: CASSPRFGGETQYF
V: TRBV15; D: NA; size: NA; J: TRBJ2-5; DNA: TGTGCCACCAGCAGAGAACGCACAGTCCAAGAGACCCAGTACTTC; CDR3: CATSRERTVQETQYF
V: TRBV12-5; D: NA; size: NA; J: TRBJ2-3; DNA: TGTGCTAGTGGTTTGGCTAGTTTCACAGATACGCAGTATTTT; CDR3: CASGLASFTDTQYF
V: TRBV29-1; D: NA; size: few; J: TRBJ2-2; DNA: TGCAGCGTGCGGGGGAACACCGGGGAGCTGTTTTTT; CDR3: CSVRGNTGELFF
V: TRBV5-6; D: TRBD1; size: NA; J: TRBJ2-7; DNA: TGTGCCAGCAGCCTAGGGACAGGGCCTTACGAGCAGTACTTC; CDR3: CASSLGTGPYEQYF
V: TRBV7-8; D: NA; size: NA; J: TRBJ1-2; DNA: TGTGCCAGCAGCCTTCGACACGGGGGTTGGTATGGCTACACCTTC; CDR3: CASSLRHGGWYGYTF
V: TRBV7-9; D: TRBD2; size: NA; J: TRBJ2-1; DNA: TGTGCCAGCAGCAGCGGAGCGGGGTCAGCCAATGAGCAGTTCTTC; CDR3: CASSSGAGSANEQFF
V: TRBV30; D: NA; size: NA; J: TRBJ2-1; DNA: TGTGCCTGGACCACAGGGTCAGGTGAGCAGTTCTTC; CDR3: CAWTTGSGEQFF
V: TRBV7-9; D: NA; size: few; J: TRBJ2-4; DNA: TGTGCCAGCAGCTTAGCAGCGGAACTCAAAAACATTCAGTACTTC; CDR3: CASSLAAELKNIQYF
V: TRBV29-1; D: TRBD1; size: NA; J: TRBJ2-7; DNA: TGCAGCGCCCTACTTCGGGACAGATTGTCCTACGAGCAGTACTTC; CDR3: CSALLRDRLSYEQYF
V: TRBV29-1; D: TRBD1; size: NA; J: TRBJ2-7; DNA: TGCAGCGTCGATACCATGACAGGGGGCGGGGAGCAGTACTTC; CDR3: CSVDTMTGGGEQYF
V: TRBV29-1; D: NA; size: few; J: TRBJ2-5; DNA: TGCAGCGTTAACGGACGGGACCAAGAGACCCAGTACTTC; CDR3: CSVNGRDQETQYF
V: TRBV6-1; D: NA; size: NA; J: TRBJ2-7; DNA: TGTGCCAGCAGTGAAGGCAGCTACGAGCAGTACTTC; CDR3: CASSEGSYEQYF
V: TRBV2; D: TRBD1; size: NA; J: TRBJ2-7; DNA: TGTGCCAGCAGCGCCGACAGGGGGATATTGTACGAGCAGTACTTC; CDR3: CASSADRGILYEQYF
V: TRBV5-1; D: TRBD2; size: few; J: TRBJ2-3; DNA: TGCGCCACCCAGTGGGTAGCGGGGGACACCACAGATACGCAGTATTTT; CDR3: CATQWVAGDTTDTQYF
V: TRBV4-3; D: TRBD1; size: NA; J: TRBJ1-4; DNA: TGCGCCAGCAGCCAAGATACAGACAGGGGTGAAAAACTGTTTTTT; CDR3: CASSQDTDRGEKLFF
V: TRBV27; D: NA; size: NA; J: TRBJ2-6; DNA: TGTGCCAGCAGTCCGCGACCTGGGGCCAACGTCCTGACTTTC; CDR3: CASSPRPGANVLTF